Listed here are 21 T cell receptor beta chains from one sample, sequenced in a study of blood T cell repertoires in COVID-19. Sequenced by immunoSEQ multiplex PCR; TCRdb stores in-frame clones only, minus some. The profile shows 250,000 to 350,000 clones, approximately 86% of them singletons. Sequencing was carried out using peripheral blood. All receptors come from a man younger than 35 with active or convalescent COVID-19.

V is TRBV4-3 and J is TRBJ2-3; 10 bases align to TRBD2. Germline values: CDR1 LGHNA, CDR2 YSLEER. The CDR3 runs 18 residues. V lost 0 bases to trimming and J lost 2 bases; unmatched junction nucleotides: 8. The CDR3 nucleotides read TGCGCCAGCAGCCAAGAAGGTGGCCTAGCGGGAGTCACAGATACGCAGTATTTT. This sequence encodes CASSQEGGLAGVTDTQYF.

The chain combines TRBV5-1 with TRBJ2-3; D gene ambiguous. This CDR3 comprises 12 residues. Germline loops: CDR1 SGHRS, CDR2 YFSETQ. The V gene lost 0 bases and the J gene lost 3 bases, with 2 bases spanning the gap. The CDR3 nucleotides read TGCGCCAGCAGCTTGGTAACAGATACGCAGTATTTT. This translates into CASSLVTDTQYF. The full variable domain, completed using reference TRBV5-1 and TRBJ2-3, is KAGVTQTPRYLIKTRGQQVTLSCSPISGHRSVSWYQQTPGQGLQFLFEYFSETQRNKGNFPGRFSGRQFSNSRSEMNVSTLELGDSALYLCASSLVTDTQYFGPGTRLTVL.

The chain links TRBV7-8 to TRBJ2-1, with D hard to call. Germline V gives CDR1 SGHVS, CDR2 FQNEAQ. Deletions cut 1 base from V and 8 bases from J, with 6 bases between. The CDR3 sequence is 12 residues long. The chain's CDR3 is CASSLGTDEQFF. The CDR3 DNA follows: TGTGCCAGCAGCTTAGGCACTGATGAGCAGTTCTTC.

There are a few counts of this clone. V is TRBV4-3 and J is TRBJ2-7; D not certain. The germline V gene has CDR1 LGHNA and CDR2 YSLEER. The CDR3 spans 15 residues. V lost 0 bases and J 4 bases, leaving 13 bases between the germline ends. As DNA, the CDR3 is TGCGCCAGCAGCCAAGATTGGCCAACCGGGTACGAGCAGTACTTC. Its protein product is CASSQDWPTGYEQYF.

This clone occurred a few times. The chain has TRBV7-3 and TRBJ2-2; 7 bases line up with TRBD1. The V segment lost 4 bases and the J segment 6 bases; nucleotides outside the gene matches: 5. This CDR3 comprises 14 residues. Germline lookup yields CDR1 SGHTA and CDR2 FQGTGA. CDR3 sequence: CASSSQGTAGELFF. CDR3 bases: TGTGCCAGCAGCTCACAGGGGACGGCCGGGGAGCTGTTTTTT.

With regard to this clone: A junction boundary mismatches the germline segment, possibly from a read error. The chain carries TRBV28 and TRBJ2-7; maybe TRBD2 (5 bases). This CDR3 spans 12 amino acids. The V gene's germline CDR1 is MDHEN and CDR2 SYDVKM. CDR3 protein: CASSTRRFGTDF. For the CDR3, the DNA is TGTGCCAGCAGTACCCGGAGGTTTGGAACCGACTTC.

V is TRBV6-2 or TRBV6-3 and J is TRBJ2-4; D is unresolved. The CDR3 extends over 15 amino acids. V dropped 2 bases and J dropped 2 bases, with 10 bases sitting between them. In germline, CDR1 is MNHEY, CDR2 SVGEGT. CDR3 sequence reads: CASSYGSAPKNIQYF. The CDR3 DNA sequence: TGTGCCAGCAGTTACGGCAGTGCTCCCAAAAACATTCAGTACTTC.

Note on this clone: This same CDR3 is encoded by further DNA sequences in the sample. The rearrangement links TRBV18 to TRBJ1-5; D may be TRBD1 (6 bases). Germline CDR1 and CDR2: KGHSH and LQKENI. The ends were cut back, 8 bases at V and 3 bases at J, with 11 bases in the middle. The CDR3 is made up of 13 amino acids. CDR3 amino acids: CASSRQDNQPQHF. DNA for the CDR3: TGTGCCAGCAGTCGACAGGACAATCAGCCCCAGCATTTT.

J is TRBJ2-1 and V is TRBV5-1, with 10 bases matching TRBD2. This CDR3 contains 14 residues. Germline lookup yields CDR1 SGHRS and CDR2 YFSETQ. The ends lost 4 bases at V and 2 bases at J; junction bases unmatched: 0. CDR3 in DNA: TGCGCCAGCAGCGGGACTAGCGCCTACAATGAGCAGTTCTTC. Translation gives CASSGTSAYNEQFF.

The rearrangement joins TRBV6-1 to TRBJ1-3; D is unresolved. Deletions cut 3 bases from V and 0 bases from J, with 12 bases between. This CDR3 has 16 residues. CDR1 is MNHNS and CDR2 is SASEGT in the germline V gene. CDR3 loop: CASSDPGMASGNTIYF. The CDR3 DNA is TGTGCCAGCAGTGACCCAGGAATGGCCTCTGGAAACACCATATATTTT.

Comment on this clone: At one end the junction does not follow the germline gene, possibly because of a read error. The rearrangement joins TRBV4-3 to TRBJ2-1; 11 positions match TRBD2. The V gene's germline CDR1 is LGHNA and CDR2 YSLEER. The CDR3 contains 17 residues. As DNA, the CDR3 is TGCGCAAGCAGCCAAGGGGCAATAGCGGGGGGGATCAATGAGCAGTTCTTC. The encoded protein is CASSQGAIAGGINEQFF.

The CDR3 sequence is CASSPRQGFYVFTDTQYF. The CDR3 DNA reads TGTGCCAGCTCACCCCGACAGGGGTTTTATGTTTTCACAGATACGCAGTATTTT. J is TRBJ2-3 and V is TRBV18; TRBD1 aligns across 8 bases. Germline V gene sequence: CDR1 KGHSH, CDR2 LQKENI. This CDR3 is 18 amino acids long. With V trimmed by 3 bases and J by 2 bases, 13 bases remained unmatched.

This rearrangement joins TRBV6-1 to TRBJ1-5, with TRBD1 as a possible D gene (5 bases). This CDR3 contains 15 residues. The V end lost 1 base, the J end lost 3 bases, and 10 bases lay between the germline ends. Germline-derived CDR1 and CDR2 are MNHNS and SASEGT. CDR3 coding DNA: TGTGCCAGCAGTGAAGTTAGGGGACTCAATCAGCCCCAGCATTTT. Its translation: CASSEVRGLNQPQHF.

The sample holds one count of this clone. The chain is built from TRBV6-6 and TRBJ1-5; D is unresolved. The CDR3 is made up of 13 amino acids. In germline, CDR1 is MNHNY, CDR2 SVGAGI (reference sequence). The germline V and J ends were trimmed by 0 bases and 5 bases, with 5 bases remaining between them. Here the CDR3 reads CASSYSIDQPQHF. The CDR3 DNA is TGTGCCAGCAGTTACTCAATAGATCAGCCCCAGCATTTT.

The chain recombines TRBV7-8 with TRBJ1-1; tentatively, D is TRBD1 (6 bases). The CDR3 length is 14 residues. Germline V gene data show CDR1 as SGHVS and CDR2 as FQNEAQ. The V and J ends lost 5 bases and 5 bases respectively, with 15 bases between them. The CDR3 is CASSPQGRFTEAFF. As DNA, the CDR3 is TGTGCCAGCAGCCCGCAGGGGAGATTTACTGAAGCTTTCTTT.

The rearrangement uses TRBV9 and TRBJ2-3, with 10 bases aligning to TRBD1. The V segment lost 3 bases and the J segment 2 bases; nucleotides outside the gene matches: 6. Germline CDR1 SGDLS, CDR2 YYNGEE. The CDR3 runs to 16 residues. The CDR3 DNA is TGTGCCAGCAGCGGACAGGGGGCAACTTCCACAGATACGCAGTATTTT. Amino acid sequence: CASSGQGATSTDTQYF.

J is TRBJ1-1 and V is TRBV6-5; D uncertain. The V end was cut by 6 bases, the J end by 6 bases, with 14 bases between. This CDR3 comprises 13 residues. The germline gives CDR1 MNHEY, CDR2 SVGAGI. The CDR3 sequence is CASRTRESSEAFF. In DNA, the CDR3 is TGTGCCAGCAGGACGAGGGAAAGTTCTGAAGCTTTCTTT.

The rearrangement joins TRBV7-8 to TRBJ1-4; 7 bases align to TRBD1. V shed 1 base, J shed 8 bases, and the junction held 4 bases outside the gene matches. This CDR3 is built from 14 residues. The germline CDR1 and CDR2 sequences are SGHVS and FQNEAQ. The CDR3 loop reads CASSLGDSVEKLFF. In nucleotides, the CDR3 is TGTGCCAGCAGCTTAGGGGACAGTGTAGAAAAACTGTTTTTT.

The chain recombines TRBV4-1 with TRBJ2-1; 13 bases fit TRBD2. V shed 1 base and J 5 bases; nucleotides not matched to a gene: 5. The CDR3 covers 17 residues. The V gene's germline CDR1 is MGHRA and CDR2 YSYEKL. Here the CDR3 DNA reads TGCGCCAGCAGCCAAGCCCCTGGACTAGCGGGGGACAATGAGCAGTTCTTC. It encodes CASSQAPGLAGDNEQFF.

The rearrangement links TRBV6-2 or TRBV6-3 to TRBJ2-7; 13 bases are shared with TRBD2. CDR3 length: 16 residues. The trim removed 1 base at V and 3 bases at J, leaving 3 bases unmatched. Germline CDR1 reads MNHEY; CDR2 reads SVGEGT. CDR3 residues: CASSYLWTSGGYEQYF. CDR3 bases: TGTGCCAGCAGTTACTTATGGACTAGCGGGGGCTACGAGCAGTACTTC.

This clone has only one observation. The chain joins TRBV18 to TRBJ2-5, with 9 bases that match TRBD1. Germline CDR1 and CDR2: KGHSH and LQKENI. This CDR3 comprises 10 residues. With V trimmed by 5 bases and J by 14 bases, 3 bases remained unmatched. CDR3: CASSEGQGYF. CDR3 nucleotides: TGTGCCAGCTCAGAGGGACAGGGTTACTTC.